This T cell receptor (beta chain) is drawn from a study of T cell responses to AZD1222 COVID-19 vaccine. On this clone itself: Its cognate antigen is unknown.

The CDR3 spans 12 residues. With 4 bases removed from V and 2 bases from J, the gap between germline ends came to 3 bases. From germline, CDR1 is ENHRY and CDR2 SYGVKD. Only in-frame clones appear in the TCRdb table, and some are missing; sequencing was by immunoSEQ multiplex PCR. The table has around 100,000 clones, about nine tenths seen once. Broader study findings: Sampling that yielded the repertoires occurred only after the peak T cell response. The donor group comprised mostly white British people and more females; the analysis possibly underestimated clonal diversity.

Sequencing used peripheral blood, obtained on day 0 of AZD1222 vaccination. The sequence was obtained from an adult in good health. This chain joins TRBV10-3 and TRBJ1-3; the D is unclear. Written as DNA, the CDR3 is TGTGCCATCAGTGTTGCTGGAAACACCATATATTTT. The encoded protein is CAISVAGNTIYF.